The clone carrying this T cell receptor (beta chain) was counted ten times or more. Its specificity is unknown. TCRdb ran MiXCR on the 5' RACE reads and lists one entry per CDR3 protein. The sample lists 300,000 to 350,000 distinct CDR3 sequences; about 8.3% were seen once. These data originate in a study of T cells after yellow fever vaccination. About the study: SMART-Seq v4 Ultra Low Input prepared libraries from low-cell fractions.

Germline CDR1 and CDR2: SGHTA and FQGTGA. V trimming: 2 bases; J trimming: 6 bases; junction bases outside the gene matches: 6. The CDR3 runs to 15 residues. Broader study findings: The study found a weaker secondary response that peaked faster, day 5 versus 15. Reappearing after the booster were most of the clones from primary vaccination (approximately 96% CD4, approximately 85% CD8). In FACS-sorted repertoires, abundant clonotypes from the bulk population could appear as contaminants.

The chain couples TRBV7-3 to TRBJ2-1; 8 bases map to TRBD2. The material sequenced was PBMCs, taken roughly seven weeks after the first yellow fever vaccination. The source is a man aged 18-30 years who received the YFV17D yellow fever vaccine. CDR3: CASSLGRGGRNEQFF. CDR3 sequence (DNA): TGTGCCAGCAGCTTAGGACGGGGGGGTCGCAATGAGCAGTTCTTC.